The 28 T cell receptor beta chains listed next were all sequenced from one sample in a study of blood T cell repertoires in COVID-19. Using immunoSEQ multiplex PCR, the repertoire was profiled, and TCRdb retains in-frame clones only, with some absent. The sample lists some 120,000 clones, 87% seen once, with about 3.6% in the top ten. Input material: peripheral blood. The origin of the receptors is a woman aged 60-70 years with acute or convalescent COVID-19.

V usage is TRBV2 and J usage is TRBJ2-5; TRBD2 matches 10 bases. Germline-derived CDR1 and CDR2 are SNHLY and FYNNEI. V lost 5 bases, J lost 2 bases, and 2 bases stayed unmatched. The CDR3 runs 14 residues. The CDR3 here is CASSRTSGQETQYF. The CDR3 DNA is TGTGCCAGCAGTCGGACTAGCGGTCAAGAGACCCAGTACTTC.

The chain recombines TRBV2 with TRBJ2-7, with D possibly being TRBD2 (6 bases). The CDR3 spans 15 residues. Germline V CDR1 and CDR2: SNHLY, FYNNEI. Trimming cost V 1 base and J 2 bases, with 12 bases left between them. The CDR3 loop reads CASSEELAVTYEQYF. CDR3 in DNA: TGTGCCAGCAGTGAAGAGTTAGCGGTGACCTACGAGCAGTACTTC. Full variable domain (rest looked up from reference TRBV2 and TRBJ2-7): EPEVTQTPSHQVTQMGQEVILRCVPISNHLYFYWYRQILGQKVEFLVSFYNNEISEKSEIFDDQFSVERPDGSNFTLKIRSTKLEDSAMYFCASSEELAVTYEQYFGPGTRLTVT.

The CDR3 bases are TGCGCCAGCAGCTTCCCAGCCTTGGGACTAGCGGATAGCTCCTACAATGAGCAGTTCTTC. It yields the protein CASSFPALGLADSSYNEQFF. The rearrangement uses TRBV5-1 and TRBJ2-1; 11 bases align to TRBD2. There are 20 residues in the CDR3. Germline V gives CDR1 SGHRS, CDR2 YFSETQ. V was clipped by 2 bases and J by 0 bases; unmatched bases: 13.

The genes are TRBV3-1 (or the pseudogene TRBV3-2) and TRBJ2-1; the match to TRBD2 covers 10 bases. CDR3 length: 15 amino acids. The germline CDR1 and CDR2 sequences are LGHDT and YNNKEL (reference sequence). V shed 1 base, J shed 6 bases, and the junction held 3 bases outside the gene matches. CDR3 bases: TGTGCCAGCAGCCAAGCTAGCGGGAGTATCAATGAGCAGTTCTTC. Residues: CASSQASGSINEQFF.

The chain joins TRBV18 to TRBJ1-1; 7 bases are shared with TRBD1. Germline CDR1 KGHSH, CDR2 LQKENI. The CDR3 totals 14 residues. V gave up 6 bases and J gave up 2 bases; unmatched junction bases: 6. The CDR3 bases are TGTGCCAGCTCCCACGGACAGGCTAACACTGAAGCTTTCTTT. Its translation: CASSHGQANTEAFF.

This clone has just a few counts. The CDR3 loop reads CARERELRTDTQYF. Written as DNA, the CDR3 is TGTGCCAGAGAACGGGAGCTACGCACAGATACGCAGTATTTT. This rearrangement joins TRBV2 to TRBJ2-3, with D tentatively TRBD2 (6 bases). CDR1 is SNHLY, CDR2 FYNNEI, per germline. CDR3 length: 14 amino acids. The V end lost 9 bases, the J end lost 1 base, and 14 bases lay between the germline ends.

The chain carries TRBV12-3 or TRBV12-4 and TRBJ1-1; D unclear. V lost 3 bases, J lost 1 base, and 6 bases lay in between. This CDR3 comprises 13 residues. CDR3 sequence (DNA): TGTGCCAGCAGTTTCAGCGAGAACACTGAAGCTTTCTTT. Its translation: CASSFSENTEAFF.

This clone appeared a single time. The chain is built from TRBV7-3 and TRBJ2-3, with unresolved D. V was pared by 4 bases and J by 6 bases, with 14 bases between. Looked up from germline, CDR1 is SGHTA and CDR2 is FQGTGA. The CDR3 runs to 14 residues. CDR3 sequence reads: CASSSRGLADTQYF. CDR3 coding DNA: TGTGCCAGCAGCTCCCGTGGTCTCGCGGATACGCAGTATTTT. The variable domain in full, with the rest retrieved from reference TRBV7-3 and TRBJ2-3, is GAGVSQTPSNKVTEKGKYVELRCDPISGHTALYWYRQSLGQGPEFLIYFQGTGAADDSGLPNDRFFAVRPEGSVSTLKIQRTERGDSAVYLCASSSRGLADTQYFGPGTRLTVL.

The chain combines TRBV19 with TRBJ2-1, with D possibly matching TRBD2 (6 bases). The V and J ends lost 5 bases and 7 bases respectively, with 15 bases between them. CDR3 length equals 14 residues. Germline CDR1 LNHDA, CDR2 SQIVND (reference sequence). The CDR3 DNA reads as TGTGCCAGTAGTGAACCCTCGGGGAGGAATGAGCAGTTCTTC. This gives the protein CASSEPSGRNEQFF.

The CDR3 DNA is TGTGCCAGTAGTAGACTAGACTACAATGAGCAGTTCTTC. Translating it yields CASSRLDYNEQFF. V gene TRBV19 combines with J gene TRBJ2-1, with a tentative D call TRBD2 (6 bases). V was pared by 4 bases and J by 3 bases, with 7 bases between. Germline V gives CDR1 LNHDA, CDR2 SQIVND (reference sequence). CDR3 length equals 13 residues. The full variable domain, in which reference TRBV19 and TRBJ2-1 provide the parts outside the CDR3, is DGGITQSPKYLFRKEGQNVTLSCEQNLNHDAMYWYRQDPGQGLRLIYYSQIVNDFQKGDIAEGYSVSREKKESFPLTVTSAQKNPTAFYLCASSRLDYNEQFFGPGTRLTVL.

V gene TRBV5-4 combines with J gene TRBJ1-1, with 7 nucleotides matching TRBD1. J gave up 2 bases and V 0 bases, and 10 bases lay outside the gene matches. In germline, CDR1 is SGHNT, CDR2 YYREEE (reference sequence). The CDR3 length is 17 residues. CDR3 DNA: TGTGCCAGCAGCTTGGTGATGAGGAGGGGGCAAAACACTGAAGCTTTCTTT. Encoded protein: CASSLVMRRGQNTEAFF. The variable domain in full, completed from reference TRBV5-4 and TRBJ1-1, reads ETGVTQSPTHLIKTRGQQVTLRCSSQSGHNTVSWYQQALGQGPQFIFQYYREEENGRGNFPPRFSGLQFPNYSSELNVNALELDDSALYLCASSLVMRRGQNTEAFFGQGTRLTVV.

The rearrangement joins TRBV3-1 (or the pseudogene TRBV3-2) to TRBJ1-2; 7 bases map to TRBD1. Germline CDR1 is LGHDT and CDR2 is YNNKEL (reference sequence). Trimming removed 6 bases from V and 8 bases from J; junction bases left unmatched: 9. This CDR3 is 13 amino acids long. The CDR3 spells CASSLTGVTGYTF. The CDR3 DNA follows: TGTGCCAGCAGTCTCACAGGGGTAACGGGCTACACCTTC.

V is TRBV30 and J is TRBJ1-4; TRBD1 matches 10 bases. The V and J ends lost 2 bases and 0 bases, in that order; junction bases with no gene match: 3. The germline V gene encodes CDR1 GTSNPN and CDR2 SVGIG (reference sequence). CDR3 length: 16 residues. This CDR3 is CAWSPGQGTTNEKLFF. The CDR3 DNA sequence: TGTGCCTGGAGTCCGGGACAGGGGACAACTAATGAAAAACTGTTTTTT.

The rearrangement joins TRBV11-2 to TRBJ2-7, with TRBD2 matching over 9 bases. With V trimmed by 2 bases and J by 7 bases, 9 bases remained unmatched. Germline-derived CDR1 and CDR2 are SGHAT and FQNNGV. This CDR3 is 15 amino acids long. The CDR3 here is CASSLLGASGKEQYF. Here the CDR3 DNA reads TGTGCCAGCAGCTTACTCGGGGCTAGCGGGAAGGAGCAGTACTTC.

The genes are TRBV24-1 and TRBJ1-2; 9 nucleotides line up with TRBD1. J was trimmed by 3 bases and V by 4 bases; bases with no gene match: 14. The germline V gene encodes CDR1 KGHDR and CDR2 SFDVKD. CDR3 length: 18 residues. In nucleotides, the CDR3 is TGTGCCACCAGTGAACCACCCGGGACAGGGCAAAAGGACTATGGCTACACCTTC. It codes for CATSEPPGTGQKDYGYTF.

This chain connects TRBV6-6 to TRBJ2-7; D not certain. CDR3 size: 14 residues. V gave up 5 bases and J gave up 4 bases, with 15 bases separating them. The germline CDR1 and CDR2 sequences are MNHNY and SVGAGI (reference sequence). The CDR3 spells CASSKSVQIYEQYV. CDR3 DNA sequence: TGTGCCAGCAGTAAATCCGTGCAGATTTACGAGCAGTACGTC.

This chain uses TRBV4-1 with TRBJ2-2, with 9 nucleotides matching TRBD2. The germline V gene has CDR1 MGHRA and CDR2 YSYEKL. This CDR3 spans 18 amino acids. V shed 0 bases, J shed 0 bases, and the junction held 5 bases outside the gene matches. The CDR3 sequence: CASSQDILAGPNTGELFF. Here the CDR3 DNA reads TGCGCCAGCAGCCAAGATATCCTAGCGGGGCCGAACACCGGGGAGCTGTTTTTT.

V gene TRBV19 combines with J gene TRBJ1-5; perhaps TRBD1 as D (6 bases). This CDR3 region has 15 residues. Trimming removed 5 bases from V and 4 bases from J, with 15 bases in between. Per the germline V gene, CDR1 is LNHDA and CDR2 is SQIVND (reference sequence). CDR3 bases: TGTGCCAGTAGTTCAGCAGGGGTAGGGAATCAGCCCCAGCATTTT. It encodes CASSSAGVGNQPQHF.

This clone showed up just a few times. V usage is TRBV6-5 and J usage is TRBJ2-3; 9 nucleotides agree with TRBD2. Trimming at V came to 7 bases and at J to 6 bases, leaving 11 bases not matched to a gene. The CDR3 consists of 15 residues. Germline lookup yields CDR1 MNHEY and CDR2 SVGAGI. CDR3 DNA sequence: TGTGCCAGCAAAAAACTAGCGGGCCTCGGGGATACGCAGTATTTT. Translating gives CASKKLAGLGDTQYF.

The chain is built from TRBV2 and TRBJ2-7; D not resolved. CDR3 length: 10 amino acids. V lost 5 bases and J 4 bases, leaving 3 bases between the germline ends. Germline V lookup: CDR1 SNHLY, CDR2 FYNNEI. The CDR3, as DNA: TGTGCCAGCAGTCGGTACGAGCAGTACGTC. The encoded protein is CASSRYEQYV.

In DNA, the CDR3 is TGCGCCAGCAGCCCCCTAGATCCTGGAAACACCATATATTTT. This gives the protein CASSPLDPGNTIYF. The V gene is TRBV5-1, the J gene TRBJ1-3; no firm D call. This CDR3 is built from 14 residues. From germline, CDR1 is SGHRS and CDR2 YFSETQ. V dropped 4 bases and J dropped 2 bases, with 10 bases sitting between them.

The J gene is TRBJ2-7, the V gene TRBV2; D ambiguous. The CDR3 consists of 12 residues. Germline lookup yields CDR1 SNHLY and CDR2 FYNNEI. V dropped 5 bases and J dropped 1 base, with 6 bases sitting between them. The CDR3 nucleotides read TGTGCCAGCAGTATCGAGTCCTACGAGCAGTACTTC. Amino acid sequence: CASSIESYEQYF. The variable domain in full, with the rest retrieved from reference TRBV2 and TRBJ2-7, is EPEVTQTPSHQVTQMGQEVILRCVPISNHLYFYWYRQILGQKVEFLVSFYNNEISEKSEIFDDQFSVERPDGSNFTLKIRSTKLEDSAMYFCASSIESYEQYFGPGTRLTVT.

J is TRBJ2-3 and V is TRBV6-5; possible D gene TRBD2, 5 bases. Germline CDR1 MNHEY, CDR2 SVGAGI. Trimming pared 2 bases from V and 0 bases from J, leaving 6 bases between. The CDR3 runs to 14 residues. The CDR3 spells CASSYRTSTDTQYF. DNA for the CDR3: TGTGCCAGCAGTTACAGGACTAGCACAGATACGCAGTATTTT.

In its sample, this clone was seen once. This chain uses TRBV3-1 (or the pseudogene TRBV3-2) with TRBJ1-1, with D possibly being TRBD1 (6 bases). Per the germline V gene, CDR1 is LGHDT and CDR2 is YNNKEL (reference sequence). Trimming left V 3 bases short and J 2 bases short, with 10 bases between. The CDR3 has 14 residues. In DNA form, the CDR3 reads TGTGCCAGCAGCCACCCACAGGGAAACACTGAAGCTTTCTTT. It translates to CASSHPQGNTEAFF.

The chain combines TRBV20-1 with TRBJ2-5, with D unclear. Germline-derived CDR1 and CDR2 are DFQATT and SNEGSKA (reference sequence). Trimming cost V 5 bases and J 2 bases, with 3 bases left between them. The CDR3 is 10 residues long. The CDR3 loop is CSAPQETQYF. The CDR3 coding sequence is TGCAGTGCTCCTCAAGAGACCCAGTACTTC.

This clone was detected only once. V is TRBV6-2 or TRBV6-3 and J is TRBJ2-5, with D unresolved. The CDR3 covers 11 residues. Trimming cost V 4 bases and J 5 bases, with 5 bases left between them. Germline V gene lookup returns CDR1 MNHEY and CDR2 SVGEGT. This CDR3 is CASSLSETQYF. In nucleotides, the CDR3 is TGTGCCAGCAGTTTATCGGAGACCCAGTACTTC.

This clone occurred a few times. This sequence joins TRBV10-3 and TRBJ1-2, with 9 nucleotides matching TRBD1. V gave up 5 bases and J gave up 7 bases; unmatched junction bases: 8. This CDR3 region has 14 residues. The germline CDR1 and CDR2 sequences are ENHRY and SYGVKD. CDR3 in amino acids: CAISLQGAASGYTF. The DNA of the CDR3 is TGTGCCATCAGTCTACAGGGGGCTGCGAGTGGCTACACCTTC.

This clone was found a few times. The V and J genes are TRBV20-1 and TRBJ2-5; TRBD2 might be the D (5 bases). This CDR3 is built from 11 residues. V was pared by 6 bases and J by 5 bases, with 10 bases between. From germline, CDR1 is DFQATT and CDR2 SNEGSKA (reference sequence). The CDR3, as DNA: TGCAGTGCCGGGGAGCGGGAGACCCAGTACTTC. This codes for CSAGERETQYF.